Sequencing of this T cell receptor (beta chain) was carried out in a study of blood T cell repertoires in COVID-19. Turning to the study itself: The samples span acute and convalescent COVID-19 from the United States, Italy and Spain. T cells, B-cell-depleted T cells, or PBMCs provided the cDNA or gDNA that served as material.

As originally analysed: Reference gene primers were amplified, and this amplification served to estimate nucleated cell counts. Libraries were prepared by immunoSEQ multiplex PCR; TCRdb keeps only in-frame clonotypes and omits some of them. That table supplies the V and J calls and clone size; D and trimming were determined from the DNA. The repertoire has tens of thousands of clones, 90% to 95% of them found once; the top ten carry more than 3%. With 3 bases removed from V and 5 bases from J, the gap between germline ends came to 12 bases. Per the germline V gene, CDR1 is LGHNA and CDR2 is YSLEER. The CDR3 runs 14 residues.

Specimen: peripheral blood. The TCR originated in a man aged 55-75 years with acute or convalescent COVID-19. The V gene is TRBV4-3, the J gene TRBJ2-3; D perhaps matches TRBD1 (5 bases). CDR3 coding DNA: TGCGCCAGCAGCCACGGAAGGGGCGGAGATACGCAGTATTTT. Translating gives CASSHGRGGDTQYF.